This entry concerns a single T cell receptor (beta chain). This sample stems from a study of cytomegalovirus exposure and HLA in healthy donors. The PCR used 60 Vbeta and 13 Jbeta primers. TCRdb keeps only in-frame clones here, not all; method: immunoSEQ multiplex PCR. The repertoire holds fewer than 140,000 clones, with 60% to 85% as singletons. The sequenced material came from PBMCs. The receptor's source is a male donor in good health and CMV-seropositive.

The CDR3 loop reads CASSFTRDRGSDEQFF. CDR3 in DNA: TGTGCCAGCAGCTTCACGAGGGACAGGGGATCGGATGAGCAGTTCTTC. The chain employs TRBV7-3 and TRBJ2-1, with 10 bases matching TRBD1. There are 16 residues in the CDR3. CDR1 is SGHTA and CDR2 is FQGTGA in the germline V gene. J lost 8 bases, V lost 3 bases, and 10 bases had no gene match.